This T cell receptor beta chain is from a study of CD8 T cells in ankylosing spondylitis. General study points: Among TCR beta sequences, a motif of 7 to 9 highly homologous variants appeared characteristic of ankylosing spondylitis blood. The disease-linked clones had a CD8+ phenotype and low blood frequencies. Both synovial fluid and blood in reactive arthritis had previously been reported to carry some motif variants.

The authors made TCR beta libraries by quantitative 5'-RACE with molecular barcodes. MiXCR, applied by TCRdb to the 5' RACE reads, yields one record per CDR3 protein. The data show 350,000 or so distinct CDR3 sequences, with roughly 10% seen just once and roughly a tenth held by the top ten. Worth noting for this clonotype: Its antigen is undetermined.

This CDR3 contains 15 residues. The germline gives CDR1 MDHEN, CDR2 SYDVKM. With V trimmed by 6 bases and J by 6 bases, 10 bases remained unmatched. V usage is TRBV28 and J usage is TRBJ2-1; TRBD2 matches 8 bases. This receptor was taken from a female donor with ankylosing spondylitis or in good health (not recorded which). The material sequenced was blood, either unsorted or a sorted T cell fraction (not recorded which). The CDR3 DNA follows: TGTGCCAGCAGACGATCGGGGGGGCAGACCAATGAGCAGTTCTTC. It yields the protein CASRRSGGQTNEQFF.